This entry describes one TCR beta chain. Clones were read by immunoSEQ multiplex PCR, and TCRdb kept only the in-frame ones, dropping some. Of fewer than 300,000 clones in the sample, 70% to 90% were seen once. The record originates from a study of blood T cell repertoires in COVID-19. Study-level information: Sites in the United States, Italy and Spain provided acute and convalescent COVID-19 samples.

Trimming at V came to 4 bases and at J to 5 bases, leaving 3 bases not matched to a gene. This CDR3 region has 12 residues. Germline CDR1 is SGHNT and CDR2 is YYREEE (reference sequence). The J gene is TRBJ2-7, the V gene TRBV5-4; the match to TRBD1 covers 7 bases. The clonotype comes from a woman aged 40 to 55 who had recovered from COVID-19. Sequenced: peripheral blood. The CDR3 DNA follows: TGTGCCAGCAGCGTACAGGGGAACGAGCAGTACTTC. It encodes CASSVQGNEQYF.